These 26 T cell receptor beta chains came from one sample sequenced in a study of blood T cell repertoires in COVID-19. Sequencing was performed with immunoSEQ multiplex PCR; in TCRdb, only in-frame clones are kept and a portion is missing. This sample carries 250,000 or so clones, around 90% of them seen once, and the ten largest clones take approximately 2.9%. Sequencing used PBMCs or T cells enriched from blood (not recorded which). These receptors were taken from a man aged 35 to 55 who had been exposed to COVID-19.

J is TRBJ2-7 and V is TRBV30; 8 bases line up with TRBD1. V trimming: 3 bases; J trimming: 2 bases; junction bases outside the gene matches: 6. Germline V CDR1 and CDR2: GTSNPN, SVGIG (reference sequence). CDR3 length: 14 amino acids. CDR3 protein: CAWRGQELTYEQYF. CDR3 in DNA: TGTGCCTGGAGGGGACAGGAACTAACCTACGAGCAGTACTTC. The complete variable domain, with remaining parts taken from reference TRBV30 and TRBJ2-7, reads SQTIHQWPATLVQPVGSPLSLECTVEGTSNPNLYWYRQAAGRGLQLLFYSVGIGQISSEVPQNLSASRPQDRQFILSSKKLLLSDSGFYLCAWRGQELTYEQYFGPGTRLTVT.

The chain recombines TRBV5-3 with TRBJ2-7; 7 nucleotides match TRBD2. TRBV5-3 is marked as an open reading frame, function uncertain. Losses at the gene ends were 5 bases for V and 5 bases for J; bases not matched to a gene: 7. This CDR3 region has 13 residues. CDR3 sequence reads: CARRGGLSNEQYF. CDR3 coding DNA: TGTGCCAGAAGGGGGGGACTAAGCAACGAGCAGTACTTC.

The rearrangement links TRBV5-4 to TRBJ2-3; D remains unclear. The V and J ends lost 0 bases and 0 bases respectively, with 11 bases between them. CDR1 is SGHNT and CDR2 is YYREEE in the germline V gene (reference sequence). The length of the CDR3 is 16 residues. DNA of the CDR3: TGTGCCAGCAGCTTGGCCGAGCGCCTAAGCACAGATACGCAGTATTTT. This translates into CASSLAERLSTDTQYF. Combining the CDR3 with reference TRBV5-4 and TRBJ2-3 gives the whole variable domain ETGVTQSPTHLIKTRGQQVTLRCSSQSGHNTVSWYQQALGQGPQFIFQYYREEENGRGNFPPRFSGLQFPNYSSELNVNALELDDSALYLCASSLAERLSTDTQYFGPGTRLTVL.

The chain carries TRBV6-5 and TRBJ1-5; D is ambiguous. Trimming removed 2 bases at V and 4 bases at J, with 6 bases between. This CDR3 is built from 13 residues. The germline gives CDR1 MNHEY, CDR2 SVGAGI. The CDR3 sequence is CASSYRLNQPQHF. For the CDR3, the DNA is TGTGCCAGCAGTTACCGTCTAAATCAGCCCCAGCATTTT.

The chain uses TRBV7-2 and TRBJ2-2, with 7 nucleotides matching TRBD2. The germline gives CDR1 SGHTA, CDR2 FQGNSA. V dropped 4 bases and J dropped 4; count of bases not matched to a gene: 15. The CDR3 extends over 18 amino acids. CDR3 bases: TGTGCCAGCAGCTGGCCCCTAGAGGGAGGGCACGGCACCGGGGAGCTGTTTTTT. This encodes CASSWPLEGGHGTGELFF.

The chain joins TRBV6-4 to TRBJ2-3, with a possible D match to TRBD2 (6 bases). Deletions cut 0 bases from V and 6 bases from J, with 13 bases between. Germline V gene sequence: CDR1 MRHNA, CDR2 SNTAGT. The CDR3 has 15 amino acids. The CDR3 loop is CASSDSRLEADTQYF. As DNA, the CDR3 is TGTGCCAGCAGTGACTCGCGACTAGAGGCGGATACGCAGTATTTT.

V gene TRBV5-1 combines with J gene TRBJ2-7, with D hard to call. V lost 0 bases, J lost 0 bases, and 4 bases lay in between. Germline V gene data show CDR1 as SGHRS and CDR2 as YFSETQ. CDR3 length: 13 residues. The CDR3 loop reads CASSLGSSYEQYF. The CDR3 DNA reads TGCGCCAGCAGCTTGGGGAGCTCCTACGAGCAGTACTTC.

V and J are TRBV7-9 and TRBJ1-2; the D is unclear. This CDR3 has 13 amino acids. Between the trimmed V and J ends, which lost 7 bases and 2 bases, there was a span of 11 bases. Germline CDR1 reads SEHNR; CDR2 reads FQNEAQ (reference sequence). The CDR3 loop reads CASTKDTNYGYTF. As DNA, the CDR3 is TGTGCCAGCACTAAAGACACAAACTATGGCTACACCTTC. The variable domain in full, with the rest retrieved from reference TRBV7-9 and TRBJ1-2, is DTGVSQNPRHKITKRGQNVTFRCDPISEHNRLYWYRQTLGQGPEFLTYFQNEAQLEKSRLLSDRFSAERPKGSFSTLEIQRTEQGDSAMYLCASTKDTNYGYTFGSGTRLTVV.

The chain carries TRBV4-2 and TRBJ2-3, with D possibly matching TRBD2 (5 bases). CDR3 size: 16 residues. CDR1 LGHNA and CDR2 YNFKEQ come from the germline V gene. The V and J ends lost 0 bases and 2 bases respectively, with 12 bases between them. CDR3 sequence (DNA): TGTGCCAGCAGCCAAGAATATAGCGCATTCACAGATACGCAGTATTTT. Translating it yields CASSQEYSAFTDTQYF.

The V call is TRBV10-2, the J call TRBJ2-7, with 8 nucleotides matching TRBD1. The CDR3 sequence is 13 residues long. V shed 6 bases, J shed 4 bases, and the junction held 5 bases outside the gene matches. The germline V gene has CDR1 WSHSY and CDR2 SAAADI. The CDR3 here is CASSKDRGYEQYF. The CDR3 nucleotides read TGCGCCAGCAGCAAAGACAGGGGATACGAGCAGTACTTC.

The V call is TRBV12-2, the J call TRBJ1-2; TRBD1 was called by the table and not checked on the DNA. TRBV12-2 is described as a pseudogene. This CDR3 is 13 amino acids long. CDR3 nucleotide sequence: TGTGCAAGTCGCTTAACCAGGGGATATGGCTACACCTTC. Its protein product is CASRLTRGYGYTF.

The chain is built from TRBV19 and TRBJ1-1, with D possibly being TRBD1 (6 bases). The CDR3 is 14 amino acids. V was cut by 5 bases and J by 0 bases, with 10 bases left in between. Germline CDR1 reads LNHDA; CDR2 reads SQIVND (reference sequence). CDR3 nucleotide sequence: TGTGCCAGTAGTCTGGGACATCTGAACACTGAAGCTTTCTTT. This encodes CASSLGHLNTEAFF.

The rearrangement uses TRBV27 and TRBJ2-5, with TRBD2 identical over 7 bases. The CDR3 totals 13 residues. Germline V gives CDR1 MNHEY, CDR2 SMNVEV (reference sequence). Losses at the gene ends were 6 bases for V and 5 bases for J; bases not matched to a gene: 6. The CDR3 DNA follows: TGTGCCAGCAGCCCAGCGCGGGGGGAGACCCAGTACTTC. Translation gives CASSPARGETQYF.

This clone was observed a single time. This chain connects TRBV9 to TRBJ1-5, with TRBD1 as a possible D gene (6 bases). Germline V CDR1 and CDR2: SGDLS, YYNGEE. The V gene lost 3 bases and the J gene lost 4 bases, with 14 bases spanning the gap. The CDR3 runs 15 residues. In nucleotides, the CDR3 is TGTGCCAGCAGCGCACACGGACAGTTAAATCAGCCCCAGCATTTT. Translation gives CASSAHGQLNQPQHF.

The chain links TRBV18 to TRBJ2-3, with a possible D match to TRBD1 (5 bases). V was cut by 1 base and J by 4 bases, with 12 bases left in between. The length of the CDR3 is 15 residues. Per germline, CDR1 KGHSH and CDR2 LQKENI. The CDR3 bases are TGTGCCAGCTCACCACAGGGGAAAGGATCAGATACGCAGTATTTT. This sequence encodes CASSPQGKGSDTQYF.

The chain employs TRBV2 and TRBJ1-5; 8 bases fit TRBD1. CDR1 SNHLY and CDR2 FYNNEI come from the germline V gene. The length of the CDR3 is 15 residues. After removal of 3 bases from V and 5 bases from J, the junction contained 6 bases not matched to a gene. The CDR3 DNA reads as TGTGCCAGCAGTGAGCTCGGGACAGGAGATCAGCCCCAGCATTTT. It codes for CASSELGTGDQPQHF.

V is TRBV18 and J is TRBJ1-2; no definite D call. Germline lookup yields CDR1 KGHSH and CDR2 LQKENI. V lost 2 bases and J lost 1, with 14 bases in between. This CDR3 contains 16 residues. CDR3 sequence (DNA): TGTGCCAGCTCACCAGGGTTCAATGACATTAACTATGGCTACACCTTC. Translating gives CASSPGFNDINYGYTF.

This chain uses TRBV5-4 with TRBJ2-7; TRBD2 aligns across 11 bases. From germline, CDR1 is SGHNT and CDR2 YYREEE (reference sequence). The CDR3 contains 16 residues. With 2 bases clipped from V and 6 bases from J, the junction kept 10 bases outside the gene matches. The CDR3 reads CASSLYYSGRGPEQYF. CDR3 bases: TGTGCCAGCAGCTTATACTATAGCGGGAGGGGCCCCGAGCAGTACTTC.

The chain is built from TRBV9 and TRBJ1-4; D ambiguous. The CDR3 runs to 13 residues. V dropped 3 bases and J dropped 3 bases, with 6 bases sitting between them. CDR1 is SGDLS and CDR2 is YYNGEE in the germline V gene. The CDR3 region is CASSATSNEKLFF. The CDR3 DNA reads TGTGCCAGCAGCGCCACATCTAATGAAAAACTGTTTTTT.

Concerning this clone itself: Germline and junction disagree at one end, which may indicate a read error. The chain is built from TRBV28 and TRBJ1-4, with a tentative D call TRBD1 (5 bases). The CDR3 spans 14 residues. Germline lookup yields CDR1 MDHEN and CDR2 SYDVKM. This chain's CDR3 is CASREKSRGEKLFF. The CDR3 bases are TGTGCAAGCAGGGAGAAGAGCAGAGGTGAAAAACTGTTTTTT.

In regard to this clone: The junction differs from germline at one of its ends, possibly a read error. The chain is built from TRBV7-9 and TRBJ2-1; TRBD1 aligns across 8 bases. The CDR3 covers 14 residues. CDR1 is SEHNR, CDR2 FQNEAQ, per germline (reference sequence). This CDR3 reads CASSLGEGTGGRIF. In DNA form, the CDR3 reads TGTGCCAGCAGCTTAGGAGAGGGAACAGGGGGAAGGATCTTC. The complete variable domain, with remaining parts taken from reference TRBV7-9 and TRBJ2-1, reads DTGVSQNPRHKITKRGQNVTFRCDPISEHNRLYWYRQTLGQGPEFLTYFQNEAQLEKSRLLSDRFSAERPKGSFSTLEIQRTEQGDSAMYLCASSLGEGTGGRIFGPGTRLTVL.

The chain has TRBV27 and TRBJ2-7; 8 nucleotides agree with TRBD1. In germline, CDR1 is MNHEY, CDR2 SMNVEV (reference sequence). The V gene end was trimmed by 7 bases and the J gene end by 1 base; junction bases not matched to a gene: 6. The length of the CDR3 is 14 residues. Written as DNA, the CDR3 is TGTGCCAGCACCCCCACAGGGGGATCCTACGAGCAGTACTTC. Translation gives CASTPTGGSYEQYF.

The chain couples TRBV11-3 to TRBJ2-7; D is perhaps TRBD2 (6 bases). The CDR3 has 14 residues. Trimming took 0 bases from V and 5 from J, leaving 11 bases between them. Germline V gives CDR1 SGHNT, CDR2 YENEEA. In DNA, the CDR3 is TGTGCCAGCAGCTTAGACCCGGGGGTCCACGAGCAGTACTTC. Its translation is CASSLDPGVHEQYF.

The chain is built from TRBV14 and TRBJ1-3; 7 nucleotides agree with TRBD1. The V segment lost 4 bases and the J segment 0 bases; nucleotides outside the gene matches: 6. CDR1 and CDR2 from the germline V gene are SGHDN and FVKESK. This CDR3 region has 16 residues. The CDR3 protein is CASSRQGLFSGNTIYF. In DNA form, the CDR3 reads TGTGCCAGCAGCCGACAGGGACTCTTCTCTGGAAACACCATATATTTT.

This chain connects TRBV19 to TRBJ2-7, with D maybe TRBD2 (6 bases). The CDR3 loop spans 16 amino acids. V lost 4 bases and J lost 0, with 16 bases in between. Germline V gene sequence: CDR1 LNHDA, CDR2 SQIVND (reference sequence). The CDR3 protein is CASSSRGAGFSYEQYF. The DNA for the CDR3 is TGTGCCAGTAGTAGCCGCGGGGCAGGGTTCTCCTACGAGCAGTACTTC.

V and J are TRBV2 and TRBJ1-5; 9 nucleotides align to TRBD1. Per germline, CDR1 SNHLY and CDR2 FYNNEI. CDR3 size: 16 residues. Trimming removed 7 bases from V and 6 bases from J; junction bases left unmatched: 13. CDR3 sequence reads: CASKDRGSSIVQPQHF. The CDR3 bases are TGTGCCAGCAAGGACAGGGGTTCGTCCATAGTTCAGCCCCAGCATTTT.